One sample yielded the 2 T cell receptor beta chains listed below, sequenced in a study of vaccination and CD4 T cells after COVID-19. Their antigens remain unidentified. Cultured CD4+ T cell DNA was sequenced using the Oncomine TCR Beta short-read assay. TCRdb ran MiXCR on the PCR reads and lists one entry per CDR3 protein. The sample carries around 8,400 distinct CDR3 sequences, around 64% recorded once. Treatment of the sample: approximately nine-day PBMC culture with coronavirus spike peptide pools or control peptides (ViraFEST assay). Sequencing was performed on CD4+ T cells from blood, cultured in vitro. The source of these receptors is a human donor who had recovered from COVID-19.

This chain joins TRBV4-1 and TRBJ1-2; 7 bases are shared with TRBD1. The length of the CDR3 is 18 residues. The ends lost 0 bases at V and 6 bases at J; junction bases unmatched: 16. Germline CDR1 is MGHRA and CDR2 is YSYEKL. The CDR3 DNA is TGCGCCAGCAGCCAAGATCTGGGGACGACAGGGAAGGGGGATGGCTACACCTTC. It encodes CASSQDLGTTGKGDGYTF.

This chain joins TRBV5-1 and TRBJ2-5; D remains ambiguous. CDR3 length: 16 residues. Germline CDR1 SGHRS, CDR2 YFSETQ. V shed 0 bases and J shed 5 bases, with 17 bases lying between them. Here the CDR3 reads CASSLAPTGSGETQYF. CDR3 nucleotides: TGCGCCAGCAGCTTGGCCCCGACTGGATCCGGTGAGACCCAGTACTTC.